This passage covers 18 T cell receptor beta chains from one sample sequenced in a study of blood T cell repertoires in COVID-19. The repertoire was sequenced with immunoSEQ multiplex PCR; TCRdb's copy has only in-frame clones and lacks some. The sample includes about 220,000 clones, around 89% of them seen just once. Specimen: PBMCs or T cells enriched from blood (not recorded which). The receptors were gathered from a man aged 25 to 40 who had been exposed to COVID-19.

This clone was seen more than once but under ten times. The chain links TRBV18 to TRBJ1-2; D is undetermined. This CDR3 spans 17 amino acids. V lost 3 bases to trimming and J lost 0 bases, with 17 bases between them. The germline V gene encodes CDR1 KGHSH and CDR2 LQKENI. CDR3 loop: CASSPFGSRTANYGYTF. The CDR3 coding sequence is TGTGCCAGCTCACCGTTTGGGAGCAGGACCGCTAACTATGGCTACACCTTC.

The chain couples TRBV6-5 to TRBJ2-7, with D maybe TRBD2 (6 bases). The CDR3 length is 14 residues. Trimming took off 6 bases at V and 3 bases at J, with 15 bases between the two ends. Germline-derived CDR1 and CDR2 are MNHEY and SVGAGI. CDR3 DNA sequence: TGTGCCAGCAGCTCCGGGACTGACCTCTACGAGCAGTACTTC. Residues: CASSSGTDLYEQYF.

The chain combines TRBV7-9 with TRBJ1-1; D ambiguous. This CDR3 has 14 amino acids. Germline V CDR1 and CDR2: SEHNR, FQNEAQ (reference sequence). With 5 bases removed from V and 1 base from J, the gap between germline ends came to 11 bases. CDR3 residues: CASSPRRGNTEAFF. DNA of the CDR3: TGTGCCAGCAGCCCAAGACGAGGGAACACTGAAGCTTTCTTT.

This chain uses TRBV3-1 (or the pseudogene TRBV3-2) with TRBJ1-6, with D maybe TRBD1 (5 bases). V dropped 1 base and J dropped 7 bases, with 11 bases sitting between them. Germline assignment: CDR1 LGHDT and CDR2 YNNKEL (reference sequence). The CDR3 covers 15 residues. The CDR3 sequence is CASSQGGTGNSPLHF. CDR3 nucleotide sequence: TGTGCCAGCAGCCAAGGGGGCACAGGAAATTCACCCCTCCACTTT.

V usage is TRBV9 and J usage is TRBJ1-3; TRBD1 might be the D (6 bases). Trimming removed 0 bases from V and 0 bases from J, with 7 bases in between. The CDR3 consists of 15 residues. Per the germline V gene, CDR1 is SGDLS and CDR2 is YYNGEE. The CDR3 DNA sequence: TGTGCCAGCAGCGTAGGAGGGGGCTCTGGAAACACCATATATTTT. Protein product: CASSVGGGSGNTIYF. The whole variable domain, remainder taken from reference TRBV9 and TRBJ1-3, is DSGVTQTPKHLITATGQRVTLRCSPRSGDLSVYWYQQSLDQGLQFLIQYYNGEERAKGNILERFSAQQFPDLHSELNLSSLELGDSALYFCASSVGGGSGNTIYFGEGSWLTVV.

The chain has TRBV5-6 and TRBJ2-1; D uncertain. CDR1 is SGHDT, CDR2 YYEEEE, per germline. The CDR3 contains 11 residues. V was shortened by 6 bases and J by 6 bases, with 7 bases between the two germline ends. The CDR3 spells CASKISNEQFF. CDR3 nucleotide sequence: TGTGCCAGCAAAATCAGCAATGAGCAGTTCTTC.

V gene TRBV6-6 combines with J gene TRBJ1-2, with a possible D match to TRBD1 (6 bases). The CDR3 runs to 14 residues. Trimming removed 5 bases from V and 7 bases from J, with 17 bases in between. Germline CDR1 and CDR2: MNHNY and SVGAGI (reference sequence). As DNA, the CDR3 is TGTGCCAGCAGTAGCGACAGGACCTCTGGTGGCTACACCTTC. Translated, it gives CASSSDRTSGGYTF.

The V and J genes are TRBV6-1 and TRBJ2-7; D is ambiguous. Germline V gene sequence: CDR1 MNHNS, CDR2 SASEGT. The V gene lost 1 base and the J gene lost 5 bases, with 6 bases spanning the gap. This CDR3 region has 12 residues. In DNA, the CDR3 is TGTGCCAGCAGTGAAGGGCCCCACGAGCAGTACTTC. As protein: CASSEGPHEQYF.

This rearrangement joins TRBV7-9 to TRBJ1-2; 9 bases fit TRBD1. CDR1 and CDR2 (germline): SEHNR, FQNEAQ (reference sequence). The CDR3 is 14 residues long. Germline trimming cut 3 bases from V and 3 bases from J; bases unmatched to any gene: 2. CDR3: CASSFTGGHYGYTF. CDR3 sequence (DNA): TGTGCCAGCAGCTTTACAGGGGGCCACTATGGCTACACCTTC.

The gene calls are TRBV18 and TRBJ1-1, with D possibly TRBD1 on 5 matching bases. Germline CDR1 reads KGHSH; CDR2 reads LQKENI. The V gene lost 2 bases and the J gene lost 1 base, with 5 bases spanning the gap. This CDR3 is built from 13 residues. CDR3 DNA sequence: TGTGCCAGCTCACCAGGGGCGAACACTGAAGCTTTCTTT. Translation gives CASSPGANTEAFF.

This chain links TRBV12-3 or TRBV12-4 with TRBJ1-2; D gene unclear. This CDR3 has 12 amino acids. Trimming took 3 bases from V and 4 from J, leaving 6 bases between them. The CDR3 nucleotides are TGTGCCAGCAGTTTGGGGAGCTATGGCTACACCTTC. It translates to CASSLGSYGYTF.

The CDR3 bases are TGTGCCAGCAGCTCCCGGACTAGCGGGGTCGGAGCTAGCACAGATACGCAGTATTTT. This translates into CASSSRTSGVGASTDTQYF. The genes are TRBV7-2 and TRBJ2-3; the match to TRBD2 covers 12 bases. The junction had 11 bases not matched to a gene; V was cut back by 4 bases and J by 0 bases. Germline CDR1 reads SGHTA; CDR2 reads FQGNSA. CDR3 length equals 19 residues.

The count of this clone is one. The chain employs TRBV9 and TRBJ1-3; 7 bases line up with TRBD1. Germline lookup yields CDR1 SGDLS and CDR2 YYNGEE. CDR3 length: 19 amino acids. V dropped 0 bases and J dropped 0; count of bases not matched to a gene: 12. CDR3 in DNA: TGTGCCAGCAGCGTAGATGGGACAGCTGGGGTCTACTCTGGAAACACCATATATTTT. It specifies CASSVDGTAGVYSGNTIYF.

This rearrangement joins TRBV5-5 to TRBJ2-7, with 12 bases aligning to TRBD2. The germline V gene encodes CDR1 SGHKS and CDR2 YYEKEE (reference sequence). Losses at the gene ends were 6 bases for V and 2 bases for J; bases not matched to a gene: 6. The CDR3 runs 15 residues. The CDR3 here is CASNLAGGPAYEQYF. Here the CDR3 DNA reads TGTGCCAGCAACCTAGCGGGGGGGCCCGCCTACGAGCAGTACTTC.

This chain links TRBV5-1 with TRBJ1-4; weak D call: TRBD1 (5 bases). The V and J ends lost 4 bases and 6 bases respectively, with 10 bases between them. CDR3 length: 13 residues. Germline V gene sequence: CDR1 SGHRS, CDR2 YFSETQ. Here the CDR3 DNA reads TGCGCCAGCAGCCCGGGAGGGGATGAAAAACTGTTTTTT. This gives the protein CASSPGGDEKLFF.

The CDR3 region is CASSASGGSSYEQYF. In DNA, the CDR3 is TGTGCCAGCAGCGCCAGCGGGGGGAGCTCCTACGAGCAGTACTTC. The V gene is TRBV7-2, the J gene TRBJ2-7; 9 bases map to TRBD2. The CDR3 sequence is 15 residues long. CDR1 is SGHTA, CDR2 FQGNSA, per germline. With V trimmed by 5 bases and J by 0 bases, 5 bases remained unmatched.

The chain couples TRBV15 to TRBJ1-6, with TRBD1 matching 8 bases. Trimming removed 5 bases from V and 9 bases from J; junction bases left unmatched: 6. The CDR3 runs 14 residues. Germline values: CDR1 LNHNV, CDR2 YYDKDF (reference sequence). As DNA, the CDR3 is TGTGCCACCAGCGCCGGACAGGGTCGTTCACCCCTCCACTTT. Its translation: CATSAGQGRSPLHF.

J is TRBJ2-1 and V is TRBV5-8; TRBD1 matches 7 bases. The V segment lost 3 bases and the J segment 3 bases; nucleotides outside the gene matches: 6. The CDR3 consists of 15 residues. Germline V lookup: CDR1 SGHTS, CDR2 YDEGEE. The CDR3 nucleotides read TGTGCCAGCAGCTCACCGGGACAGATCTACAATGAGCAGTTCTTC. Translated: CASSSPGQIYNEQFF.